The rows below give T cell receptor beta chains drawn from one sample of a study of shared clonotypes between healthy human individuals. Repertoires were generated with immunoSEQ multiplex PCR, while TCRdb's copy carries only in-frame clones and drops some. Of approximately 650,000 clones listed, nearly 97% are singletons. Sequencing was performed on naive CD8+ T cells sorted from blood. These receptors all stem from a woman under 40 in good health. Both conserved end residues are part of each CDR3. A D gene is named only where the DNA matches it firmly. Not all rows give a size; the values are once, few, many and, for expanded clones, a class.

v_call	j_call	clone_size	d_call	cdr3_aa	cdr3_nt
TRBV29-1	TRBJ2-2	-	-	CSVEDRGENTGELFF	TGCAGCGTTGAAGATCGTGGGGAAAACACCGGGGAGCTGTTTTTT
TRBV2	TRBJ1-4	-	-	CARRQDEGTNEKLFF	TGTGCCAGAAGACAGGATGAGGGAACTAATGAAAAACTGTTTTTT
TRBV7-6	TRBJ2-5	-	-	CASSLELAGQETQYF	TGTGCCAGCAGCTTAGAACTAGCCGGCCAAGAGACCCAGTACTTC
TRBV27	TRBJ2-1	-	TRBD2	CASSRTLAGGFDEQFF	TGTGCCAGCAGCCGGACGCTAGCGGGAGGGTTCGATGAGCAGTTCTTC
TRBV11-1	TRBJ2-7	once	-	CASSLGVGDVYEQYF	TGTGCCAGCAGCTTGGGGGTAGGGGACGTTTACGAGCAGTACTTC
TRBV9	TRBJ2-7	-	-	CASSDHSYSYEQYF	TGTGCCAGCAGCGATCACAGTTACTCCTACGAGCAGTACTTC
TRBV15	TRBJ1-2	-	-	CATSNGAGALGYGYTF	TGTGCCACCAGCAACGGGGCAGGGGCGTTAGGATATGGCTACACCTTC
TRBV19	TRBJ2-7	once	-	CASSIRGDLGAEQYF	TGTGCCAGTAGTATCCGCGGGGACTTGGGGGCCGAGCAGTACTTC
TRBV2	TRBJ2-5	-	TRBD2	CASSAAAGAQETQYF	TGTGCCAGCAGTGCTGCAGCGGGGGCCCAAGAGACCCAGTACTTC
TRBV28	TRBJ2-7	-	TRBD1	CASSLSAGGISYEQYF	TGTGCCAGCAGTTTATCGGCAGGGGGAATCTCCTACGAGCAGTACTTC
TRBV6-5	TRBJ2-5	-	-	CASSWGRETETQYF	TGTGCCAGCAGTTGGGGCAGGGAGACGGAGACCCAGTACTTC
TRBV10-2	TRBJ1-3	-	-	CASIRGDTIYF	TGCGCCAGCATCCGGGGGGACACCATATATTTT
TRBV7-2	TRBJ2-1	-	-	CASSPGLSLYNEQFF	TGTGCCAGCAGCCCCGGACTATCGCTCTACAATGAGCAGTTCTTC
TRBV5-4	TRBJ1-6	-	TRBD1	CASSSGQTNYSPLHF	TGTGCCAGCAGCTCGGGACAGACAAATTATTCACCCCTCCACTTT
TRBV19	TRBJ2-7	-	TRBD2	CASSLGLPGYEQYF	TGTGCCAGTAGTTTGGGACTACCCGGCTACGAGCAGTACTTC
TRBV30	TRBJ1-4	-	-	CAWSVGLGGSEKLFF	TGTGCCTGGAGTGTAGGTCTCGGCGGCAGTGAAAAACTGTTTTTT
TRBV19	TRBJ1-2	-	-	CASRARGLLYGYTF	TGTGCCAGTAGGGCGCGGGGTCTCCTCTATGGCTACACCTTC
TRBV7-8	TRBJ2-7	once	-	CASSPLDEQYF	TGTGCCAGCAGCCCCCTAGACGAGCAGTACTTC
TRBV7-6	TRBJ2-7	-	TRBD1	CASSFRPDRADEQYF	TGTGCCAGCAGCTTCCGCCCCGACAGGGCGGACGAGCAGTACTTC
TRBV2	TRBJ1-2	once	TRBD1	CASSETGATNYGYTF	TGTGCCAGCAGTGAAACAGGGGCAACTAACTATGGCTACACCTTC
TRBV28	TRBJ2-7	-	-	CACRASAGVYEQYF	TGTGCCTGCAGGGCGTCTGCAGGGGTCTACGAGCAGTACTTC
TRBV5-4	TRBJ2-7	-	-	CASSLPGSPPYEQYF	TGTGCCAGCAGCTTACCAGGATCCCCACCCTACGAGCAGTACTTC
TRBV2	TRBJ2-1	-	-	CASSQTGPSYNEQFF	TGTGCCAGCAGCCAGACAGGTCCATCCTACAATGAGCAGTTCTTC
TRBV5-1	TRBJ1-1	-	-	CASSVTGFLATEAFF	TGCGCCAGCAGCGTAACAGGGTTTTTAGCGACTGAAGCTTTCTTT
TRBV13	TRBJ2-7	-	TRBD2	CASSLGGLAGGLTHEQYF	TGTGCCAGCAGCTTAGGGGGACTAGCGGGAGGGCTTACCCACGAGCAGTACTTC
TRBV27	TRBJ2-7	-	-	CASSSPPGSSEQYF	TGTGCCAGCAGTTCCCCCCCGGGTAGCTCCGAGCAGTACTTC
TRBV13	TRBJ2-1	once	TRBD2	CASSFTGGPLEEQFF	TGTGCCAGCAGCTTTACGGGAGGGCCGCTGGAGGAGCAGTTCTTC
TRBV11-2	TRBJ2-3	-	-	CASSLIPAFTDTQYF	TGTGCCAGCAGCTTAATTCCAGCGTTCACAGATACGCAGTATTTT
TRBV7-9	TRBJ2-1	-	-	CASSPPSYNEQFF	TGTGCCAGCAGCCCGCCATCTTACAATGAGCAGTTCTTC
TRBV12-1	TRBJ1-3	-	-	CASSFRPVVFFSGNTIYF	TGTGCCAGCAGCTTTAGACCCGTCGTTTTCTTCTCTGGAAACACCATATATTTT
TRBV28	TRBJ2-5	-	TRBD2	CASSFIRKGDLAGRETQYF	TGTGCCAGCAGTTTTATTCGGAAAGGAGATTTAGCGGGACGAGAGACCCAGTACTTC
TRBV19	TRBJ2-7	-	TRBD2	CASSQRDYLYEQYF	TGTGCCAGTAGTCAACGGGACTACCTCTACGAGCAGTACTTC
TRBV10-1	TRBJ2-7	once	-	CASSESSGYEQYF	TGCGCCAGCAGTGAGTCGTCGGGCTACGAGCAGTACTTC
TRBV19	TRBJ2-1	once	-	CASNHGSEQFF	TGTGCCAGTAATCATGGTAGCGAGCAGTTCTTC
TRBV13	TRBJ1-1	-	-	CASRPLPRGRNTEAFF	TGTGCCAGCAGACCACTCCCGCGGGGGAGGAACACTGAAGCTTTCTTT
TRBV2	TRBJ1-4	-	-	CASSEVTWGGDRTNEKLFF	TGTGCCAGCAGTGAAGTGACGTGGGGGGGTGATAGGACTAATGAAAAACTGTTTTTT
TRBV2	TRBJ2-3	-	-	CASSTPNTRADTQYF	TGTGCCAGCAGCACACCTAATACTAGGGCAGATACGCAGTATTTT
TRBV19	TRBJ2-1	-	TRBD1	CASSNGTGPKLGQFF	TGTGCCAGTAGTAACGGGACAGGGCCCAAACTCGGGCAGTTCTTC
TRBV27	TRBJ1-1	-	-	CASSLSAWGAEAFF	TGTGCCAGCAGTTTATCGGCATGGGGCGCTGAAGCTTTCTTT
TRBV7-6	TRBJ1-1	-	-	CASSRNQGTEAFF	TGTGCCAGCAGCCGCAATCAGGGCACTGAAGCTTTCTTT
TRBV29-1	TRBJ2-1	-	TRBD1	CSVEGQGEYNEQFF	TGCAGCGTTGAAGGACAGGGGGAATACAATGAGCAGTTCTTC
TRBV13	TRBJ2-1	-	-	CASSTGLGNEQFF	TGTGCCAGCAGCACTGGACTCGGGAATGAGCAGTTCTTC
TRBV11-2	TRBJ1-1	-	-	CASSLGLGTEAFF	TGTGCCAGCAGCTTAGGTTTGGGGACTGAAGCTTTCTTT
TRBV6-1	TRBJ2-7	-	-	CASSDGASYEQYF	TGTGCCAGCAGTGACGGAGCCTCCTACGAGCAGTACTTC
TRBV5-6	TRBJ1-2	-	-	CASSLVSGGYTF	TGTGCCAGCAGCTTGGTTTCAGGGGGCTACACCTTC